This T cell receptor beta chain was observed in a study of blood T cell repertoires in COVID-19. The cohort comprised adults aged roughly 18 to 95 years residing in 20 to 25 US areas. Cohorts were determined from participant-reported clinical history. CDR3 length: 14 amino acids. Germline V gene data show CDR1 as MDHEN and CDR2 as SYDVKM. The V gene lost 3 bases and the J gene lost 0 bases, with 8 bases spanning the gap. Under the authors' procedure: Quantification of nucleated cells was approximated via reference gene primer amplification. Profiling relied on immunoSEQ multiplex PCR, and the TCRdb table lists in-frame clones only, not all of them. Clonal size and the V and J genes are those of that table, whereas D and trimming came from the DNA. This table holds approximately 260,000 clones, 70% to 90% found once.

The chain couples TRBV28 to TRBJ1-1; no clear D gene. The origin of this receptor is a middle-aged woman with acute COVID-19. Sequenced: PBMCs or T cells enriched from blood (not recorded which). The CDR3 DNA follows: TGTGCCAGCAGTTTCCGGGATTTGAACACTGAAGCTTTCTTT. Protein sequence: CASSFRDLNTEAFF.